This TCR beta chain was documented in a study of Graves' ophthalmopathy and Graves' hyperthyroidism. The germline CDR1 and CDR2 sequences are SEHNR and FQNEAQ (reference sequence). V was clipped by 1 base and J by 0 bases, with 10 bases between them. The CDR3 length is 16 residues. This clonotype showed up many times. Its antigen is not known. Study results and limitations: A majority of expanded thyroid clonotypes exceeding 0.001 frequency were likewise present in blood.

Hyperthyroidism patients had new diagnoses, durations under 2 months, and ages of 18 to 65. Amplification from RNA transcripts yielded the TCR beta CDR3 regions. RT-PCR with HTBI primers came first, then second-round multiplex PCR. One entry per CDR3 protein results from TCRdb running MiXCR on the multiplex PCR reads. The data hold roughly 350,000 distinct CDR3 sequences, with roughly a sixth observed a single time. The sequence was collected from an adult woman with stable Graves' hyperthyroidism. The chain combines TRBV7-9 with TRBJ1-5; D ambiguous. What was sequenced was peripheral blood. In DNA, the CDR3 is TGTGCCAGCAGCTTAGAACACAGAGATAGCAATCAGCCCCAGCATTTT. Amino acid sequence: CASSLEHRDSNQPQHF.